One and the same sample provided the 14 T cell receptor beta chains below, sequenced in a study of blood T cell repertoires in COVID-19. Clones were sequenced by immunoSEQ multiplex PCR, and TCRdb holds only the in-frame ones, with some missing. Of roughly 250,000 clones detected, 70% to 90% appear once; the ten largest clones hold roughly 4%. Sample: peripheral blood. These TCRs come from a man aged 50 or older with acute or convalescent COVID-19.

For this clone: Distinct nucleotide sequences in the sample also encode this CDR3. J is TRBJ2-2 and V is TRBV30; tentatively, D is TRBD2 (5 bases). Germline V gives CDR1 GTSNPN, CDR2 SVGIG (reference sequence). CDR3 length: 15 residues. V was shortened by 0 bases and J by 4 bases, with 12 bases between the two germline ends. DNA of the CDR3: TGTGCCTGGAGTGTAGGGCGGGCGGGCACCGGGGAGCTGTTTTTT. It encodes CAWSVGRAGTGELFF.

J is TRBJ1-4 and V is TRBV30; the D is unclear. The CDR3 runs to 11 residues. Looked up from germline, CDR1 is GTSNPN and CDR2 is SVGIG (reference sequence). Trimming left V 3 bases short and J 6 bases short, with 5 bases between. CDR3 DNA: TGTGCCTGGAGGAGGCATGAAAAACTGTTTTTT. It codes for CAWRRHEKLFF.

CDR3 in DNA: TGCGCCAGCAGCCAAGATGGGACAGAGCAGTACTTC. Its protein is CASSQDGTEQYF. This chain uses TRBV4-1 with TRBJ2-7, with D maybe TRBD1 (6 bases). CDR1 MGHRA and CDR2 YSYEKL come from the germline V gene. Trimming took off 0 bases at V and 7 bases at J, with 7 bases between the two ends. This CDR3 is 12 amino acids long.

The V and J genes are TRBV7-2 and TRBJ2-1; 12 nucleotides match TRBD2. CDR3 length equals 17 residues. The germline V gene has CDR1 SGHTA and CDR2 FQGNSA. V lost 5 bases to trimming and J lost 7 bases; unmatched junction nucleotides: 12. The CDR3 loop is CASSPQGGLAGMNEQFF. CDR3 sequence (DNA): TGTGCCAGCAGCCCTCAGGGTGGACTAGCGGGGATGAATGAGCAGTTCTTC.

The table lists this clone with a few counts. The rearrangement uses TRBV2 and TRBJ1-2; D uncertain. V was pared by 3 bases and J by 5 bases, with 7 bases between. The CDR3 is made up of 12 amino acids. Germline V lookup: CDR1 SNHLY, CDR2 FYNNEI. The CDR3 sequence is CASSDGLYGYTF. CDR3 coding DNA: TGTGCCAGCAGTGATGGGCTTTATGGCTACACCTTC.

This rearrangement joins TRBV11-1 to TRBJ1-1; no clear D gene. The CDR3 sequence is 12 residues long. V was clipped by 7 bases and J by 10 bases, with 16 bases between them. The germline V gene encodes CDR1 SGHAT and CDR2 FQDESV (reference sequence). In nucleotides, the CDR3 is TGTGCCAGCATCCCCACGTCGGGGAGAGCTTTCTTT. Translated, it gives CASIPTSGRAFF.

There are a few counts of this clone. The chain combines TRBV10-1 with TRBJ2-2; 8 positions agree with TRBD2. CDR1 WNHNN and CDR2 SYGVQD come from the germline V gene (reference sequence). The CDR3 consists of 15 residues. The J segment lost 2 bases and the V segment lost 4 bases, leaving 3 bases of the junction unmatched. The CDR3 DNA is TGCGCCAGCAGTGGCAGCGGGAGTAACACCGGGGAGCTGTTTTTT. Translating gives CASSGSGSNTGELFF.

The V gene is TRBV19, the J gene TRBJ1-2, with 8 bases fitting TRBD1. CDR3 length equals 15 residues. CDR1 is LNHDA, CDR2 SQIVND, per germline (reference sequence). The junction had 11 bases not matched to a gene; V was cut back by 4 bases and J by 7 bases. CDR3 amino acids: CASSTSRQGRGGYTF. CDR3 nucleotide sequence: TGTGCCAGTAGTACCTCTCGACAGGGGAGGGGTGGCTACACCTTC.

This clone came up once. The chain links TRBV10-3 to TRBJ2-1, with D maybe TRBD2 (5 bases). Trimming left V 3 bases short and J 2 bases short, with 14 bases between. The germline CDR1 and CDR2 sequences are ENHRY and SYGVKD. The CDR3 loop spans 16 amino acids. The CDR3: CAISEPGGSAYNEQFF. In nucleotides, the CDR3 is TGTGCCATCAGTGAACCAGGAGGTAGCGCCTACAATGAGCAGTTCTTC.

To note about this clone: Mismatch with germline at one junction end may stem from a read error. The rearrangement uses TRBV3-1 (or the pseudogene TRBV3-2) and TRBJ2-3; a weak D match, TRBD2 (7 bases). Germline V gene data show CDR1 as LGHDT and CDR2 as YNNKEL (reference sequence). The CDR3 loop spans 13 amino acids. The CDR3 protein is CASSQGGGGYAVF. DNA for the CDR3: TGTGCCAGCAGCCAGGGGGGCGGGGGATACGCAGTATTT.

The rearrangement joins TRBV19 to TRBJ1-1; 9 positions agree with TRBD1. The germline V gene has CDR1 LNHDA and CDR2 SQIVND (reference sequence). With V trimmed by 1 base and J by 6 bases, 6 bases remained unmatched. The CDR3 loop spans 15 amino acids. CDR3 sequence reads: CASSIVWDRAAEAFF. In DNA, the CDR3 is TGTGCCAGTAGTATAGTCTGGGACAGGGCGGCTGAAGCTTTCTTT.

In its sample, this clone was seen a few times. The same CDR3 is also encoded by other DNA sequences in this sample. The V call is TRBV5-1, the J call TRBJ1-5; D gene unclear. Between the trimmed V and J ends, which lost 0 bases and 2 bases, there was a span of 3 bases. CDR1 and CDR2 from the germline V gene are SGHRS and YFSETQ. This CDR3 has 13 residues. In nucleotides, the CDR3 is TGCGCCAGCAGCTTGGCTGGCAATCAGCCCCAGCATTTT. Encoded protein: CASSLAGNQPQHF.

V usage is TRBV13 and J usage is TRBJ1-1, with 9 bases aligning to TRBD1. CDR1 is PRHDT, CDR2 FYEKMQ, per germline (reference sequence). V dropped 5 bases and J dropped 3; count of bases not matched to a gene: 10. The CDR3 covers 16 residues. Written as DNA, the CDR3 is TGTGCCAGCAGCACCACAGGGGGCGCGGTGGACACTGAAGCTTTCTTT. Amino acids: CASSTTGGAVDTEAFF.

V and J are TRBV9 and TRBJ1-3; D is ambiguous. V was shortened by 4 bases and J by 4 bases, with 9 bases between the two germline ends. Looked up from germline, CDR1 is SGDLS and CDR2 is YYNGEE. The CDR3 spans 13 residues. DNA of the CDR3: TGTGCCAGCAGCCCTAGGCCCGGAAACACCATATATTTT. Encoded protein: CASSPRPGNTIYF.